This T cell receptor beta chain came from a study of identical twins. Findings and caveats of the study: Twin-shared out-of-frame alpha sequences showed excess low generation probability.

Notes on this clonotype: Its target is unknown.

Each CDR3 protein is one row after TCRdb ran MiXCR on the 5' RACE reads. The sample has 310,000 or so distinct CDR3 sequences, about 8.9% seen once. These same data were also listed under a study on yellow fever vaccine responses in identical twins.

The sample taken for sequencing was memory (CD45RO+) T cells sorted from blood. This receptor was taken from a woman in her late teens or twenties in good health.

CDR3: CASSLYGEREKLFF. In DNA, the CDR3 is TGCGCCAGCAGTCTCTACGGGGAGCGCGAAAAACTGTTTTTT. The chain recombines TRBV5-1 with TRBJ1-4; D uncertain. With 5 bases removed from V and 8 bases from J, the gap between germline ends came to 16 bases. CDR3 length equals 14 residues. Germline V CDR1 and CDR2: SGHRS, YFSETQ.